This is a list of T cell receptor beta chains from one sample in a study of T cell responses to AZD1222 COVID-19 vaccine. Clones were sequenced by immunoSEQ multiplex PCR, and TCRdb holds only the in-frame ones, with some missing. The data hold roughly 92,000 clones, with roughly 89% observed a single time. Sequencing used peripheral blood, obtained on day 0 of AZD1222 vaccination. These receptors originate from an adult in good health. The CDR3 runs from the conserved cysteine through the conserved F or W. The order of the fields is V gene, D gene, J gene, clone size, CDR3 DNA, CDR3 protein. D genes are given only for firm matches. Some rows mark clone size as missing; the rest say once, few, many or name a class of expanded clone.

V: TRBV6-1; D: .; J: TRBJ2-2; size: .; DNA: TGTGCCAGCAGTGAAAATCCGGGGCTGCAGACCGGGGAGCTGTTTTTT; CDR3: CASSENPGLQTGELFF
V: TRBV11-2; D: .; J: TRBJ1-3; size: .; DNA: TGTGCCAGCTTGCGGGGTAACCCCTCTGGAAACACCATATATTTT; CDR3: CASLRGNPSGNTIYF
V: TRBV25-1; D: .; J: TRBJ1-2; size: .; DNA: TGTGCCAGCAGTGATAGGACAGACTATGGCTACACCTTC; CDR3: CASSDRTDYGYTF
V: TRBV28; D: .; J: TRBJ1-1; size: once; DNA: TGTGCCAGCAGTTTAATCCAGGGGAGGGCTGAAGCTTTCTTT; CDR3: CASSLIQGRAEAFF
V: TRBV24-1; D: .; J: TRBJ2-1; size: .; DNA: TGTGCCACCGGGGGGGCTAAGGATGAGCAGTTCTTC; CDR3: CATGGAKDEQFF
V: TRBV6-2/TRBV6-3; D: .; J: TRBJ1-1; size: .; DNA: TGTGCCAGCAGTTACGGCAGGGGCACTGAAGCTTTCTTT; CDR3: CASSYGRGTEAFF
V: TRBV3-1/TRBV3-2; D: .; J: TRBJ2-2; size: .; DNA: TGTGCCAGCAGCCCGTATGCGGACACGAACACCGGGGAGCTGTTTTTT; CDR3: CASSPYADTNTGELFF
V: TRBV29-1; D: .; J: TRBJ2-5; size: .; DNA: TGCAGCGTTGAAGATATTAAGCGACCTAAAGAGACCCAGTACTTC; CDR3: CSVEDIKRPKETQYF
V: TRBV2; D: .; J: TRBJ1-6; size: .; DNA: TGTGCCAGCAGCCACCAGACGGACGGCGGTTCACCCCTCCACTTT; CDR3: CASSHQTDGGSPLHF
V: TRBV30; D: .; J: TRBJ1-1; size: .; DNA: TGTGCCTGGAGTGTTGGCCCTCCGAACACTGAAGCTTTCTTT; CDR3: CAWSVGPPNTEAFF
V: TRBV7-9; D: .; J: TRBJ1-3; size: once; DNA: TGTGCCAGCAGCCCCGCAGACACCATATATTTT; CDR3: CASSPADTIYF
V: TRBV12-3/TRBV12-4; D: .; J: TRBJ1-1; size: .; DNA: TGTGCCAGCAGTACAGTTTACACTGAAGCTTTCTTT; CDR3: CASSTVYTEAFF
V: TRBV5-6; D: TRBD1; J: TRBJ2-7; size: .; DNA: TGTGCCAGCAGCTCGGGGTGGACAGGGCTTTTTGAGCAGTACTTC; CDR3: CASSSGWTGLFEQYF
V: TRBV7-2; D: .; J: TRBJ1-1; size: .; DNA: TGTGCCAGCAGCATGCAAGGGGGGAGGACTGAAGCTTTCTTT; CDR3: CASSMQGGRTEAFF
V: TRBV12-3/TRBV12-4; D: .; J: TRBJ2-4; size: .; DNA: TGTGCCAGCAGGCCCCCGGTGGGGGGCATTCAGTACTTC; CDR3: CASRPPVGGIQYF
V: TRBV4-1; D: TRBD2; J: TRBJ2-1; size: .; DNA: TGCGCCAGCAGCCAAGGTCGCGGGGGAGGTCCCGGGGCGAATGAGCAGTTCTTC; CDR3: CASSQGRGGGPGANEQFF
V: TRBV7-2; D: .; J: TRBJ1-5; size: once; DNA: TGTGCCAGCAGCCCCCAGGGACCAAAGGCTCAGCCCCAGCATTTT; CDR3: CASSPQGPKAQPQHF
V: TRBV5-1; D: .; J: TRBJ2-7; size: .; DNA: TGCGCCAGCAGCTTGGCTTCAAACAGCTACGAGCAGTACTTC; CDR3: CASSLASNSYEQYF
V: TRBV24-1; D: TRBD1; J: TRBJ1-5; size: .; DNA: TGTGCCACCAGTGATTACAGGGGGATTGAACCCCAGCATTTT; CDR3: CATSDYRGIEPQHF
V: TRBV5-5; D: .; J: TRBJ2-1; size: .; DNA: TGTGCCAGCAGCTTATCAGGGACAACCTACAATGAGCAGTTCTTC; CDR3: CASSLSGTTYNEQFF
V: TRBV2; D: .; J: TRBJ1-2; size: once; DNA: TGTGCCAGCAGTGTTGGCAGCCGTCCTAACTATGGCTACACCTTC; CDR3: CASSVGSRPNYGYTF
V: TRBV6-5; D: .; J: TRBJ1-1; size: once; DNA: TGTGCCAGCAGTTATTTTACAGAGATGAACACTGAAGCTTTCTTT; CDR3: CASSYFTEMNTEAFF
V: TRBV9; D: .; J: TRBJ1-2; size: .; DNA: TGTGCCAGCAGCGTAGCAACCGGGACAAGTGTAGACTATGGCTACACCTTC; CDR3: CASSVATGTSVDYGYTF
V: TRBV19; D: TRBD1; J: TRBJ1-5; size: .; DNA: TGTGCCAGTAGTATAGTCAGGGGGTGGGAGAATCAGCCCCAGCATTTT; CDR3: CASSIVRGWENQPQHF
V: TRBV2; D: .; J: TRBJ2-3; size: .; DNA: TGTGCCAGCAGTGAGGACAGCCCTAGCACAGATACGCAGTATTTT; CDR3: CASSEDSPSTDTQYF
V: TRBV10-3; D: TRBD1; J: TRBJ2-7; size: .; DNA: TGTGCCATCAGCGCGGGACAGGGGGGCTACGAGCAGTACTTC; CDR3: CAISAGQGGYEQYF
V: TRBV7-6; D: .; J: TRBJ2-7; size: .; DNA: TGTGCCAGCAGTCCCGGGGAGTACGAGCAGTACTTC; CDR3: CASSPGEYEQYF
V: TRBV6-5; D: .; J: TRBJ1-2; size: .; DNA: TGTGCCAGCAACCCCGCGGGGGGGTCTTTAGGGGGCTACACCTTC; CDR3: CASNPAGGSLGGYTF
V: TRBV29-1; D: .; J: TRBJ1-6; size: .; DNA: TGCAGCGTCAGCCAGGATAATAATTCACCCCTCCACTTT; CDR3: CSVSQDNNSPLHF
V: TRBV21-1; D: .; J: TRBJ2-7; size: .; DNA: TGTGCCAGCAGCACCAGACAGGGGGCCTACGAGCAGTACTTC; CDR3: CASSTRQGAYEQYF
V: TRBV7-9; D: TRBD1; J: TRBJ1-1; size: .; DNA: TGTGCCAGCAGCTTCCCCCGACAGGGAGCTTTGAACACTGAAGCTTTCTTT; CDR3: CASSFPRQGALNTEAFF